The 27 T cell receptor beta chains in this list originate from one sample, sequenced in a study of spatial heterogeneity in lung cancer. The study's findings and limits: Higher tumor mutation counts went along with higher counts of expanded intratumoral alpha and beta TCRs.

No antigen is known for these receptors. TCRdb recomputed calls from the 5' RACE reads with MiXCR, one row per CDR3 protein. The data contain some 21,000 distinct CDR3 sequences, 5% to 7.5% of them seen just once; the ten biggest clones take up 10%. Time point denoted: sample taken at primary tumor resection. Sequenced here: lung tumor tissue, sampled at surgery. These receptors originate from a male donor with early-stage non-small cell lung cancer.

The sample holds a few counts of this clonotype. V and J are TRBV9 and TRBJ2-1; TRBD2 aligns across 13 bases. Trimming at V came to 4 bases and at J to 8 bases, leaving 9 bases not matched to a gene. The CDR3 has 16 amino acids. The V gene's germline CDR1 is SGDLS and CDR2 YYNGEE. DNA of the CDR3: TGTGCCAGCAGCCCCACCCGACTAGCGGGAGGCTATGAGCAGTTCTTC. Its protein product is CASSPTRLAGGYEQFF.

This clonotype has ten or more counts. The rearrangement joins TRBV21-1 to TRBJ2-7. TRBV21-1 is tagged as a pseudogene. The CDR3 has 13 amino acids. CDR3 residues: CASSTIPPEAQYF. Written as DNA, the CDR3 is TGTGCCAGCAGCACAATCCCACCGGAAGCGCAGTACTTC.

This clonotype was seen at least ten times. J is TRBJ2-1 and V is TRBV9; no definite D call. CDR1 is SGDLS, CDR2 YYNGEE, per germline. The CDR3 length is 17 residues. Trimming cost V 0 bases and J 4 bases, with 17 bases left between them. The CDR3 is CASSVDRYGARYNEQFF. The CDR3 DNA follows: TGTGCCAGCAGCGTAGATAGGTACGGCGCCAGATACAATGAGCAGTTCTTC.

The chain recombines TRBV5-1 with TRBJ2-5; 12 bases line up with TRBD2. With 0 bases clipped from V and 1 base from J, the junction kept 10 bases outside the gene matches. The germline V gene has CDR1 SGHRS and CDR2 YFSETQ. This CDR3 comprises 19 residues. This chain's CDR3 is CASSLGGTLAGGSQETQYF. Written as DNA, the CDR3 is TGCGCCAGCAGCTTGGGCGGGACACTAGCGGGGGGATCCCAAGAGACCCAGTACTTC.

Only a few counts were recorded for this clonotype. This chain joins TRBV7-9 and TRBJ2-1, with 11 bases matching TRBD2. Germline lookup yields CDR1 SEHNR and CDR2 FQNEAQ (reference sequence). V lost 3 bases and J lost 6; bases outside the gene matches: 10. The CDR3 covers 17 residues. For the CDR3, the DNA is TGTGCCAGCAGCTTCTCCCTAGCGGGAGGTGGGTTCAATGAGCAGTTCTTC. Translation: CASSFSLAGGGFNEQFF.

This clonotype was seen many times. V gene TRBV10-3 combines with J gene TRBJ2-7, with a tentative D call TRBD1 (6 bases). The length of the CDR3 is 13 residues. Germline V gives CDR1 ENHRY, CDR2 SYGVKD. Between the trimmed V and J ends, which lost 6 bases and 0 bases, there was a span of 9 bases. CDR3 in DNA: TGTGCCATCAGCATGGGACACTCCTACGAGCAGTACTTC. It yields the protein CAISMGHSYEQYF.

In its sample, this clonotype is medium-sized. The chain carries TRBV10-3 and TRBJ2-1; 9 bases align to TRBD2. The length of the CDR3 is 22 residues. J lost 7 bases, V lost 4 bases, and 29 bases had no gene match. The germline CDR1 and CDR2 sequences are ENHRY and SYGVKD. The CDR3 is CAISGTTEMPSGTPLTVNEQFF. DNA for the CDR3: TGTGCCATCAGTGGGACAACGGAGATGCCTAGCGGGACTCCGCTCACCGTTAATGAGCAGTTCTTC.

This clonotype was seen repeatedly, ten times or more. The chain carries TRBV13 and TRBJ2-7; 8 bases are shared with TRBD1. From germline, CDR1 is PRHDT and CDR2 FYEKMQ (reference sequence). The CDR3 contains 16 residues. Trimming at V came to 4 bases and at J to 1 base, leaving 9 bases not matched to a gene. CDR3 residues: CASSSSRDRSSYEQYF. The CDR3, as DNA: TGTGCCAGCAGCTCATCCCGGGACAGGAGTTCCTACGAGCAGTACTTC.

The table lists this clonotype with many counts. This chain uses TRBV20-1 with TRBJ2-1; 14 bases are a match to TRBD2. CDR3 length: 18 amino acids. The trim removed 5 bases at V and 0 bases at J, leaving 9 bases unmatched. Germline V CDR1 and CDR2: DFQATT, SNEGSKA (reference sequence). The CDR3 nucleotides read TGCAGTGCTGCAGGACTAGCGGGAGGCCGCAGCTCCTACAATGAGCAGTTCTTC. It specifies CSAAGLAGGRSSYNEQFF.

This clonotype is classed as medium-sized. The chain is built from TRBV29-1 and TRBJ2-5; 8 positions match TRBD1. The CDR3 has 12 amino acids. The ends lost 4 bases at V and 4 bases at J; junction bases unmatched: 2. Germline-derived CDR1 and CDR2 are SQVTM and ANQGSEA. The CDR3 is CSVVGTGETQYF. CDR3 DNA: TGCAGCGTTGTAGGGACAGGAGAGACCCAGTACTTC.

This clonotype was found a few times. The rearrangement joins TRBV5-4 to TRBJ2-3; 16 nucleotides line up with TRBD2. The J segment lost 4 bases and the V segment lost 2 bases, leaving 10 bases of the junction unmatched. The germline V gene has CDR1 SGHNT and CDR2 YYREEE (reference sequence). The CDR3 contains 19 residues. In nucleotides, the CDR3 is TGTGCCAGCAGCTTCAAGGGACTAGCGGGAGGGCCGGGGCCAGATACGCAGTATTTT. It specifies CASSFKGLAGGPGPDTQYF.

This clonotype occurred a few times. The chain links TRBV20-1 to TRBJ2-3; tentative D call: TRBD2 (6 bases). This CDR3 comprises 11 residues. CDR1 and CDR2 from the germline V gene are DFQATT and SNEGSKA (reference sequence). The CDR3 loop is CAWEAPGTQYF. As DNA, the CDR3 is TGCGCCTGGGAGGCCCCCGGTACGCAGTATTTT.

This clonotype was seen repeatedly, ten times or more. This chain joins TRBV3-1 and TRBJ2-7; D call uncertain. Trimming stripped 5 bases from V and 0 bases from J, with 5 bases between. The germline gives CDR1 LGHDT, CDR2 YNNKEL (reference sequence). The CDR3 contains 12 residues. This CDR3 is CASSDSSYEQYF. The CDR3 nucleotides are TGTGCCAGCAGCGATAGCTCCTACGAGCAGTACTTC.

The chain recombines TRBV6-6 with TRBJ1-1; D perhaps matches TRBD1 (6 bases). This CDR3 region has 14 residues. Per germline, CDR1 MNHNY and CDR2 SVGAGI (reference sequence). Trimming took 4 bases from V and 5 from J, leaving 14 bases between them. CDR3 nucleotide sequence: TGTGCCAGCAGTTTGGCGGGGGGCGCGACTGAAGCTTTCTTT. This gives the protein CASSLAGGATEAFF.

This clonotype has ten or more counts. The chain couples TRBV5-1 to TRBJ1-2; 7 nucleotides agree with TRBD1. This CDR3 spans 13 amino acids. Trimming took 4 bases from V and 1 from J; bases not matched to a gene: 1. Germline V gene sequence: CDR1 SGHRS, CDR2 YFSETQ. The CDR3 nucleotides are TGCGCCAGCAGCCCAGGGGGTAACTATGGCTACACCTTC. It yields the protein CASSPGGNYGYTF.

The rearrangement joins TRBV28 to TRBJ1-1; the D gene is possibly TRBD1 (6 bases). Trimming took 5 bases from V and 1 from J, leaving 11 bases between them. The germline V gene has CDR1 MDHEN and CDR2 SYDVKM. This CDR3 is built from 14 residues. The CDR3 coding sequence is TGTGCCAGCAGTCGCAGGGGTTCGAACACTGAAGCTTTCTTT. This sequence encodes CASSRRGSNTEAFF. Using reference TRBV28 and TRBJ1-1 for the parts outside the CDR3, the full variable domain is DVKVTQSSRYLVKRTGEKVFLECVQDMDHENMFWYRQDPGLGLRLIYFSYDVKMKEKGDIPEGYSVSREKKERFSLILESASTNQTSMYLCASSRRGSNTEAFFGQGTRLTVV.

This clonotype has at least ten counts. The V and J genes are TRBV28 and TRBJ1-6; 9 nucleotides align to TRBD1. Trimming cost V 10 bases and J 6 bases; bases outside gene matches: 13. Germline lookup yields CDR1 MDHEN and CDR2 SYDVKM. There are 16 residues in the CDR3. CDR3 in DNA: TGTGCCATCCCTGCTCCGGGGGACAGGGCTAATTCACCCCTCCACTTT. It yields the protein CAIPAPGDRANSPLHF.

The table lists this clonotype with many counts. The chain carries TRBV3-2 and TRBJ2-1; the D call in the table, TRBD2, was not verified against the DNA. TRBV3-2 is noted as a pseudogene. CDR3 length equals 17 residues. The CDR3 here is CASSQGTSGTSYNEQFF. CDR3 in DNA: TGTGCCAGCAGCCAAGGGACTAGCGGGACCTCCTACAATGAGCAGTTCTTC.

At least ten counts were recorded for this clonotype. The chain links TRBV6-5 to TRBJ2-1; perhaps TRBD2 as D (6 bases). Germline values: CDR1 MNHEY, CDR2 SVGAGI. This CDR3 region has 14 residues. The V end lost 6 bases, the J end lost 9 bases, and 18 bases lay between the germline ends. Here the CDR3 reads CASSRRALGGEQFF. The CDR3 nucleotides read TGTGCCAGCAGCCGCAGGGCGCTGGGAGGTGAGCAGTTCTTC.

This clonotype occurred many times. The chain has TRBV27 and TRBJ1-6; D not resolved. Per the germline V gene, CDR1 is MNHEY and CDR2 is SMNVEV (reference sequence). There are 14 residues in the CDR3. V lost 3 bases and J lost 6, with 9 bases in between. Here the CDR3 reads CASSLEFRNSPLHF. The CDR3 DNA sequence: TGTGCCAGCAGTTTGGAGTTCCGTAATTCACCCCTCCACTTT.

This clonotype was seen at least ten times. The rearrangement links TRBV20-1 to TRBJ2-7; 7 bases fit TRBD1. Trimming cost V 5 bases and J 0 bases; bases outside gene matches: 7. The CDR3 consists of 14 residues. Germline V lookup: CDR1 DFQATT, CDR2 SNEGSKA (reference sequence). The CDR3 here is CSALGGRSSYEQYF. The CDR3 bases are TGCAGTGCTTTAGGGGGCAGGAGCTCCTACGAGCAGTACTTC.

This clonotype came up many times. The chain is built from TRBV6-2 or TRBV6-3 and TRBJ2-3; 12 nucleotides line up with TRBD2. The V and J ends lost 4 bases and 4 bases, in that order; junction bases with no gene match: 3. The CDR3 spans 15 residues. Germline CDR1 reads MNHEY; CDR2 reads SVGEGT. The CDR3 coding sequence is TGTGCCAGCAGTTTGACTAGCGGGAGTTCAGATACGCAGTATTTT. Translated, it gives CASSLTSGSSDTQYF.

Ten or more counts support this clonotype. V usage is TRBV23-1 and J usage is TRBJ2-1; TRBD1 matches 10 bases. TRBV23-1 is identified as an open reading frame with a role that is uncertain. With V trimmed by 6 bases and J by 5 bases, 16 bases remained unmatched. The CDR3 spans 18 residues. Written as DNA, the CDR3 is TGCGCCAGCAGGATGAAGCAAACGACAGGGGGCCTCGACAATGAGCAGTTCTTC. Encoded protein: CASRMKQTTGGLDNEQFF.

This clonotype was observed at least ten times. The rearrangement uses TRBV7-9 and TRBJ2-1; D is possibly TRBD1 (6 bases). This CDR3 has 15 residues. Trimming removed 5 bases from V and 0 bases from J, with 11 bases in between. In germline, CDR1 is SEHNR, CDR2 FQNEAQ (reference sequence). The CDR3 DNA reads TGTGCCAGCAGCCCACAGGGACGCTCCTACAATGAGCAGTTCTTC. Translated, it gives CASSPQGRSYNEQFF.

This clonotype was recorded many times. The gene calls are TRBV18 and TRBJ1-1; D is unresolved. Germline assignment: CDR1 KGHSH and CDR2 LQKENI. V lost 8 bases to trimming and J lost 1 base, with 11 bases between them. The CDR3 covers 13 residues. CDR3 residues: CASLKKANTEAFF. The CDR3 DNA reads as TGTGCCAGCCTCAAGAAGGCGAACACTGAAGCTTTCTTT.

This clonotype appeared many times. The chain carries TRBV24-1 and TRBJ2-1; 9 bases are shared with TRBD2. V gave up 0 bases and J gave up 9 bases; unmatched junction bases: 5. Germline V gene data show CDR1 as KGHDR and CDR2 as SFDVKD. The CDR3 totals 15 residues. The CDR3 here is CATSDLTSGGTEQFF. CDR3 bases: TGTGCCACCAGTGATTTGACCAGCGGGGGGACTGAGCAGTTCTTC.

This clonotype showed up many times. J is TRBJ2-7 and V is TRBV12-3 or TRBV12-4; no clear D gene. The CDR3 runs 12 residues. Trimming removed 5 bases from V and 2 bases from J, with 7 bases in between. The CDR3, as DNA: TGTGCCAGCAGTAGGGTAACCTACGAGCAGTACTTC. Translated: CASSRVTYEQYF.